Below, 21 T cell receptor beta chains from the same sample are listed, as sequenced in a study of cytomegalovirus exposure and HLA in healthy donors. Sequenced by immunoSEQ multiplex PCR; TCRdb stores in-frame clones only, minus some. The table has roughly 140,000 clones, roughly 88% seen once. The specimen was PBMCs. The receptors were gathered from a woman aged 18 to 35 in good health and CMV-seropositive.

The CDR3 protein is CASSQDNASGDQETQYF. The CDR3 DNA reads as TGTGCCAGCAGCCAAGATAACGCTAGCGGGGACCAAGAGACCCAGTACTTC. V usage is TRBV4-2 and J usage is TRBJ2-5; 9 positions agree with TRBD2. This CDR3 spans 17 amino acids. V trimming: 0 bases; J trimming: 0 bases; junction bases outside the gene matches: 5. Germline V gene lookup returns CDR1 LGHNA and CDR2 YNFKEQ.

The rearrangement links TRBV7-6 to TRBJ2-1; 10 bases line up with TRBD1. CDR3 length: 15 residues. V shed 5 bases, J shed 5 bases, and the junction held 6 bases outside the gene matches. Germline V gives CDR1 SGHVS, CDR2 FNYEAQ. CDR3 amino acids: CASSPGTGVNNEQFF. The CDR3 nucleotides read TGTGCCAGCAGCCCCGGGACAGGGGTTAACAATGAGCAGTTCTTC.

V is TRBV29-1 and J is TRBJ2-7, with D perhaps matching TRBD2 (5 bases). The CDR3 is made up of 11 amino acids. Germline V lookup: CDR1 SQVTM, CDR2 ANQGSEA. Trimming removed 4 bases at V and 3 bases at J, with 7 bases between. The CDR3 nucleotides read TGCAGCGTTGGAGGGTACTACGAGCAGTACTTC. It codes for CSVGGYYEQYF.

The chain couples TRBV6-1 to TRBJ1-2; TRBD1 aligns across 8 bases. V shed 6 bases, J shed 8 bases, and the junction held 8 bases outside the gene matches. The CDR3 loop spans 13 amino acids. The germline CDR1 and CDR2 sequences are MNHNS and SASEGT. The CDR3 DNA reads TGTGCCAGCAGGGCCGGACAGGGCAGCGGCTACACCTTC. Its translation is CASRAGQGSGYTF.

The CDR3 sequence: CASSLGQPASTDTQYF. DNA of the CDR3: TGCGCCAGCAGCTTGGGACAACCGGCTAGCACAGATACGCAGTATTTT. The V gene is TRBV5-1, the J gene TRBJ2-3; D remains unclear. CDR3 size: 16 residues. The V end lost 0 bases, the J end lost 0 bases, and 11 bases lay between the germline ends. The germline gives CDR1 SGHRS, CDR2 YFSETQ. The full variable domain, in which reference TRBV5-1 and TRBJ2-3 provide the parts outside the CDR3, is KAGVTQTPRYLIKTRGQQVTLSCSPISGHRSVSWYQQTPGQGLQFLFEYFSETQRNKGNFPGRFSGRQFSNSRSEMNVSTLELGDSALYLCASSLGQPASTDTQYFGPGTRLTVL.

This chain joins TRBV5-1 and TRBJ2-5, with 7 bases fitting TRBD1. Unmatched junction bases numbered 10, after V lost 2 bases and J lost 0 bases. The CDR3 is 17 residues long. CDR1 and CDR2 (germline): SGHRS, YFSETQ. The CDR3 here is CASSFLPGQTYQETQYF. The CDR3 DNA is TGCGCCAGCAGCTTTTTACCGGGACAGACGTACCAAGAGACCCAGTACTTC.

The rearrangement joins TRBV29-1 to TRBJ1-1; D remains unclear. This CDR3 comprises 12 residues. Between the trimmed V and J ends, which lost 4 bases and 7 bases, there was a span of 13 bases. Germline V lookup: CDR1 SQVTM, CDR2 ANQGSEA. This CDR3 is CSVAGRGIEAFF. CDR3 nucleotides: TGCAGCGTTGCCGGACGCGGGATTGAAGCTTTCTTT.

The chain has TRBV30 and TRBJ1-5; 8 positions match TRBD1. Trimming took 0 bases from V and 7 from J; bases not matched to a gene: 8. Germline CDR1 GTSNPN, CDR2 SVGIG (reference sequence). The CDR3 length is 15 residues. The CDR3 nucleotides are TGTGCCTGGAGTGTAGGTGACAGGGGAAGCCAGCCCCAGCATTTT. Translated, it gives CAWSVGDRGSQPQHF.

This chain joins TRBV5-1 and TRBJ2-3; 9 bases map to TRBD2. CDR1 and CDR2 from the germline V gene are SGHRS and YFSETQ. V shed 2 bases, J shed 2 bases, and the junction held 6 bases outside the gene matches. CDR3 length: 16 residues. Here the CDR3 reads CASSLGGGRATDTQYF. CDR3 coding DNA: TGCGCCAGCAGCTTAGGGGGCGGGAGGGCCACAGATACGCAGTATTTT.

The rearrangement links TRBV30 to TRBJ2-6, with a tentative D call TRBD1 (5 bases). Between the trimmed V and J ends, which lost 1 base and 0 bases, there was a span of 7 bases. Germline assignment: CDR1 GTSNPN and CDR2 SVGIG (reference sequence). This CDR3 has 15 residues. CDR3 in amino acids: CAWSDDSSGANVLTF. CDR3 nucleotide sequence: TGTGCCTGGAGTGATGACAGCTCTGGGGCCAACGTCCTGACTTTC.

This chain's CDR3 is CASSQAGTSLLNTQYF. CDR3 DNA: TGCGCCAGCAGCCAAGCCGGGACTTCTCTGCTGAATACGCAGTATTTT. The chain employs TRBV4-3 and TRBJ2-3, with D perhaps TRBD2 (6 bases). The CDR3 covers 16 residues. CDR1 LGHNA and CDR2 YSLEER come from the germline V gene. V lost 1 base and J lost 7, with 18 bases in between.

This chain connects TRBV30 to TRBJ1-4; the match to TRBD1 covers 10 bases. V lost 3 bases and J lost 8; bases outside the gene matches: 6. From germline, CDR1 is GTSNPN and CDR2 SVGIG (reference sequence). CDR3 length: 14 residues. As DNA, the CDR3 is TGTGCCTGGAGGAGACAGGGGGCGGGAGAAAAACTGTTTTTT. Amino acids: CAWRRQGAGEKLFF. The variable domain in full, with the rest retrieved from reference TRBV30 and TRBJ1-4, is SQTIHQWPATLVQPVGSPLSLECTVEGTSNPNLYWYRQAAGRGLQLLFYSVGIGQISSEVPQNLSASRPQDRQFILSSKKLLLSDSGFYLCAWRRQGAGEKLFFGSGTQLSVL.

The J gene is TRBJ1-1, the V gene TRBV6-5; D call uncertain. Trimming removed 2 bases from V and 4 bases from J, with 11 bases in between. Per the germline V gene, CDR1 is MNHEY and CDR2 is SVGAGI. The CDR3 has 14 residues. The CDR3 coding sequence is TGTGCCAGCAGTTACGAGAGGGAGGGCACTGAAGCTTTCTTT. Amino acid sequence: CASSYEREGTEAFF.

In this sample, this clone turned up once. The rearrangement joins TRBV29-1 to TRBJ2-7; 13 bases agree with TRBD2. Germline trimming cut 4 bases from V and 3 bases from J; bases unmatched to any gene: 12. The CDR3 extends over 17 amino acids. The V gene's germline CDR1 is SQVTM and CDR2 ANQGSEA. The CDR3 DNA reads TGCAGCGTTGGGGCCCCGGGACTAGCGGGGAAACACTACGAGCAGTACTTC. This sequence encodes CSVGAPGLAGKHYEQYF.

The chain is built from TRBV4-2 and TRBJ2-5; 7 bases fit TRBD1. Germline V gives CDR1 LGHNA, CDR2 YNFKEQ. The ends lost 0 bases at V and 4 bases at J; junction bases unmatched: 5. This CDR3 comprises 15 residues. CDR3 sequence (DNA): TGTGCCAGCAGCCAAGATCAAGGACAGGCAGAGACCCAGTACTTC. The encoded protein is CASSQDQGQAETQYF.

V gene TRBV6-4 combines with J gene TRBJ2-3; maybe TRBD2 (6 bases). Per the germline V gene, CDR1 is MRHNA and CDR2 is SNTAGT. The CDR3 spans 15 residues. V was cut by 3 bases and J by 0 bases, with 10 bases left in between. Written as DNA, the CDR3 is TGTGCCAGCAGTGAATCAAGCGGGAGCACAGATACGCAGTATTTT. Translation: CASSESSGSTDTQYF.

V and J are TRBV28 and TRBJ1-2; D is uncertain. The germline V gene has CDR1 MDHEN and CDR2 SYDVKM. This CDR3 is built from 14 residues. With 5 bases removed from V and 1 base from J, the gap between germline ends came to 11 bases. The CDR3 spells CASSLQSFNYGYTF. CDR3 nucleotide sequence: TGTGCCAGCAGTCTTCAGTCGTTTAACTATGGCTACACCTTC.

This clone was detected only once. The chain employs TRBV9 and TRBJ2-6; 8 nucleotides line up with TRBD1. The CDR3 totals 15 residues. Losses at the gene ends were 3 bases for V and 2 bases for J; bases not matched to a gene: 1. Looked up from germline, CDR1 is SGDLS and CDR2 is YYNGEE. CDR3 sequence (DNA): TGTGCCAGCAGCGCGGGACAGGCTGGGGCCAACGTCCTGACTTTC. This translates into CASSAGQAGANVLTF.

The gene calls are TRBV11-2 and TRBJ1-6; no clear D. Trimming took 2 bases from V and 7 from J, leaving 9 bases between them. The CDR3 is made up of 14 amino acids. The germline gives CDR1 SGHAT, CDR2 FQNNGV. The CDR3 here is CASSLLTANSPLHF. CDR3 DNA sequence: TGTGCCAGCAGCTTATTAACTGCCAATTCACCCCTCCACTTT.

The chain has TRBV2 and TRBJ2-4; D is uncertain. Trimming pared 2 bases from V and 11 bases from J, leaving 13 bases between. The CDR3 runs to 13 residues. From germline, CDR1 is SNHLY and CDR2 FYNNEI. The CDR3 is CASSEIEPRVQYF. CDR3 nucleotides: TGTGCCAGCAGTGAAATTGAGCCTCGGGTTCAGTACTTC.

The J gene is TRBJ2-1, the V gene TRBV7-9, with D tentatively TRBD2 (5 bases). CDR3 length: 14 residues. V was pared by 10 bases and J by 9 bases, with 22 bases between. From germline, CDR1 is SEHNR and CDR2 FQNEAQ (reference sequence). The CDR3: CATSRSGESGEQFF. In DNA, the CDR3 is TGTGCCACCTCCAGGTCAGGAGAAAGCGGTGAGCAGTTCTTC. Using reference TRBV7-9 and TRBJ2-1 for the parts outside the CDR3, the full variable domain is DTGVSQNPRHKITKRGQNVTFRCDPISEHNRLYWYRQTLGQGPEFLTYFQNEAQLEKSRLLSDRFSAERPKGSFSTLEIQRTEQGDSAMYLCATSRSGESGEQFFGPGTRLTVL.